This entry features one T cell receptor (beta chain) sequence. V was shortened by 2 bases and J by 2 bases, with 10 bases between the two germline ends. Germline CDR1 is MNHNS and CDR2 is SASEGT. The CDR3 is 15 amino acids. There were TCR beta CDR3 regions amplified from RNA transcripts. Carried out on the TCR CDR3, a first-round RT-PCR used the HTBI primer set. TCRdb re-analysed the multiplex PCR reads in MiXCR, keeping a single row per CDR3 protein. The table lists about 380,000 distinct CDR3 sequences, less than 20% of them singletons, with over 35% in the top ten. Duration under 3 months, a NOSPECS grade of at least 4, and a Clinical Activity Score of at least 3 characterized the ophthalmopathy patients. Investigators excluded patients with uncontrolled infection, other autoimmune disease, pregnancy or lactation. These data belong to a study of T cells in Graves' hyperthyroidism and ophthalmopathy.

This chain links TRBV6-1 with TRBJ1-3; D is unclear. This TCR came from a man aged 18 to 35 with Graves' ophthalmopathy. The sequencing sample was made of blood. CDR3 DNA sequence: TGTGCCAGCAGTGAAAGGAGCCTCACTGGAAACACCATATATTTT. It specifies CASSERSLTGNTIYF.